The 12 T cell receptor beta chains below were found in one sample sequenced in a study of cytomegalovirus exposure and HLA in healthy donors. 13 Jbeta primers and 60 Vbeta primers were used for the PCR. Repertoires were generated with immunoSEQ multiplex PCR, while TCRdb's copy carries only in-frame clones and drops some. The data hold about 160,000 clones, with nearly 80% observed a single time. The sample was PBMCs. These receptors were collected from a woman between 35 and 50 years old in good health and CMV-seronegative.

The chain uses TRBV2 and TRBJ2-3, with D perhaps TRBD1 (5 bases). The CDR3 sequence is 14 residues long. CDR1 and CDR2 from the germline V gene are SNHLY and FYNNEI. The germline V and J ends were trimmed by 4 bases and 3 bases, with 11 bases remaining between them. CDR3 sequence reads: CASSGTGPTDTQYF. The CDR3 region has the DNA TGTGCCAGCAGTGGAACAGGTCCTACAGATACGCAGTATTTT.

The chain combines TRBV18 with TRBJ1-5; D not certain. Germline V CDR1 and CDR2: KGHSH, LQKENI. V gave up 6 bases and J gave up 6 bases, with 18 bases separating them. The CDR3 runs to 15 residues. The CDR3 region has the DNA TGTGCCAGCTCCCCGATGCCACTAGCGGGTCAGCCCCAGCATTTT. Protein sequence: CASSPMPLAGQPQHF.

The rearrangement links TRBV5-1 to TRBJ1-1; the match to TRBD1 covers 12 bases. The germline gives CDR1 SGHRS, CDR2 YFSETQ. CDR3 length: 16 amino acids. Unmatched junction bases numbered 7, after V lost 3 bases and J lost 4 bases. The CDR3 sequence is CASSYRDRGPSTEAFF. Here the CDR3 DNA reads TGCGCCAGCAGCTACCGGGACAGGGGGCCGAGCACTGAAGCTTTCTTT.

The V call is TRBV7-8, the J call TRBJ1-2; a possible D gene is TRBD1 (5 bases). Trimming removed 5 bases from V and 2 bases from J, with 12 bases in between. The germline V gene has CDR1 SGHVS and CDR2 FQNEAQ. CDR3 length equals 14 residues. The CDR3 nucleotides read TGTGCCAGCAGCCAGTTCAGGGTAAACTATGGCTACACCTTC. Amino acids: CASSQFRVNYGYTF.

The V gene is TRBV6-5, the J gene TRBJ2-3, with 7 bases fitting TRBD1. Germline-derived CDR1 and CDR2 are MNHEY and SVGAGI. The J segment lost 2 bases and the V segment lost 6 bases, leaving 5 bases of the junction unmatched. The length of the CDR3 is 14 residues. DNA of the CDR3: TGTGCCAGCAGCTGGGACAGACTCACAGATACGCAGTATTTT. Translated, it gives CASSWDRLTDTQYF.

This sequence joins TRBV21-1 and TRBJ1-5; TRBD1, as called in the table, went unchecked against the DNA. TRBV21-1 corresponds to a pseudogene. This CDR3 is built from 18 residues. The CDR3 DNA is TGTGCCAGCATCGAGAGGGACAGGCGCCCTTATAGCAATCAGCCCCAGCATTTT. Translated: CASIERDRRPYSNQPQHF.

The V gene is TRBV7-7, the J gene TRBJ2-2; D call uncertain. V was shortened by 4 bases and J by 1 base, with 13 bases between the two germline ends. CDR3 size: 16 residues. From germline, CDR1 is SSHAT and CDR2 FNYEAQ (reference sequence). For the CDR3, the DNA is TGTGCCAGCAGCTCCACACAACCTTTGAACACCGGGGAGCTGTTTTTT. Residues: CASSSTQPLNTGELFF.

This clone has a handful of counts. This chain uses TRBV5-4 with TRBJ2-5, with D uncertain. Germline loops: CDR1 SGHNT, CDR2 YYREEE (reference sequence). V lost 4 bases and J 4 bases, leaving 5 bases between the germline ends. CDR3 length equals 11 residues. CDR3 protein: CASSNRETQYF. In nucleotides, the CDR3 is TGTGCCAGCAGCAATAGAGAGACCCAGTACTTC.

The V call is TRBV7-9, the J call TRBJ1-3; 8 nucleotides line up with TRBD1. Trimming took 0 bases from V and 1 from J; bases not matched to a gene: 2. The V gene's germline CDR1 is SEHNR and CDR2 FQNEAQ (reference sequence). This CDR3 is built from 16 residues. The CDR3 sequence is CASSLATGGSGNTIYF. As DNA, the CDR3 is TGTGCCAGCAGCTTAGCTACAGGGGGGTCTGGAAACACCATATATTTT. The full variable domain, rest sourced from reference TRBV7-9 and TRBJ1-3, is DTGVSQNPRHKITKRGQNVTFRCDPISEHNRLYWYRQTLGQGPEFLTYFQNEAQLEKSRLLSDRFSAERPKGSFSTLEIQRTEQGDSAMYLCASSLATGGSGNTIYFGEGSWLTVV.

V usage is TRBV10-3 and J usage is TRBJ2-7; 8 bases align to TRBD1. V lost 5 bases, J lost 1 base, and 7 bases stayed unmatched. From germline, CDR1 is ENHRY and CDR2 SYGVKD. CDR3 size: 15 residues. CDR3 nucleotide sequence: TGTGCCATCAGTCAGGGGGCGCGGAGATCCTACGAGCAGTACTTC. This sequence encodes CAISQGARRSYEQYF.

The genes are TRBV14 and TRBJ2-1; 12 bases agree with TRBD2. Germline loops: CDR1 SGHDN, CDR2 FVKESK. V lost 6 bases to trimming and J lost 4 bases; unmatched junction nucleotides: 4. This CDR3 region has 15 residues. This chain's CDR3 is CASSLLAGGYNEQFF. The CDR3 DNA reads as TGTGCCAGCAGTTTACTAGCGGGGGGTTACAATGAGCAGTTCTTC. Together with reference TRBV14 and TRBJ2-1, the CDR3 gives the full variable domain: EAGVTQFPSHSVIEKGQTVTLRCDPISGHDNLYWYRRVMGKEIKFLLHFVKESKQDESGMPNNRFLAERTGGTYSTLKVQPAELEDSGVYFCASSLLAGGYNEQFFGPGTRLTVL.

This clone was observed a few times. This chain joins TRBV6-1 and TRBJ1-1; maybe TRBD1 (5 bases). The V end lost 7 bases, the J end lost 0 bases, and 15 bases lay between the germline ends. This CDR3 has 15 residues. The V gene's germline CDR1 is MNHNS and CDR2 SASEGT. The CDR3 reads CASILGRGMNTEAFF. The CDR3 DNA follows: TGTGCCAGCATCCTAGGACGGGGGATGAACACTGAAGCTTTCTTT.